This TCR beta chain comes out of a study of post-analysis software for immune sequencing data. Study outcomes and limitations: TRBV5-6, TRBV5-1 and TRBV20-1 belonged to a set of roughly five TRBV segments that were more frequent in patients than controls. Samples sharing a preparation batch grouped tightly together when assessed by F measure.

Sequencing libraries made from TCR beta cDNA carried unique molecular identifiers. MiXCR, run by TCRdb on the PCR reads, gives a single entry per CDR3 protein. The repertoire holds approximately 730,000 distinct CDR3 sequences, with less than 35% as singletons. The CDR3 totals 14 residues. The germline CDR1 and CDR2 sequences are SGHTA and FQGNSA. Trimming cost V 2 bases and J 1 base, with 7 bases left between them. This clonotype was counted many times. Its antigen is not known. The rearrangement joins TRBV7-2 to TRBJ2-3; either TRBD1 or TRBD2 may fit D (5 bases each). The sequence derives from a girl between 10 and 17 years old with multiple sclerosis. Sequenced: blood. Here the CDR3 reads CASSLRDGTDTQYF. CDR3 coding DNA: TGTGCCAGCAGCTTAAGGGACGGCACAGATACGCAGTATTTT.